Following are 21 T cell receptor beta chains from one sample sequenced in a study of patients with pleural tuberculosis. TCRdb re-called the reads through MiXCR, storing one row per CDR3 protein. The sample includes under 55,000 distinct CDR3 sequences, approximately 7.5% of them seen just once. These receptors were obtained from a human donor with pleural tuberculosis.

This clonotype was found many times. CDR3 nucleotides: TGCGCCAGCAGGACAGACAGGAATCAGCCCCAGCATTTT. Protein sequence: CASRTDRNQPQHF. The chain uses TRBV5-1 and TRBJ1-5; D is possibly TRBD1 (6 bases). Trimming left V 5 bases short and J 4 bases short, with 10 bases between. This CDR3 region has 13 residues. CDR1 and CDR2 from the germline V gene are SGHRS and YFSETQ.

This clonotype has at least ten counts. The chain links TRBV3-1 to TRBJ1-6; TRBD1 matches 7 bases. The CDR3 extends over 16 amino acids. The trim removed 0 bases at V and 7 bases at J, leaving 6 bases unmatched. Germline V gives CDR1 LGHDT, CDR2 YNNKEL (reference sequence). The CDR3 loop is CASSQERAGGNSPLHF. CDR3 coding DNA: TGTGCCAGCAGCCAAGAACGGGCAGGGGGAAATTCACCCCTCCACTTT.

For the CDR3, the DNA is TGTGCCAGCAGCTTGGGCATGGGAAGGGAGACCCAGTACTTC. It is translated as CASSLGMGRETQYF. The V gene is TRBV11-2, the J gene TRBJ2-5; no reliable D call. This CDR3 is built from 14 residues. Germline V gene sequence: CDR1 SGHAT, CDR2 FQNNGV. Trimming left V 3 bases short and J 5 bases short, with 13 bases between. The full variable domain, completed using reference TRBV11-2 and TRBJ2-5, is EAGVAQSPRYKIIEKRQSVAFWCNPISGHATLYWYQQILGQGPKLLIQFQNNGVVDDSQLPKDRFSAERLKGVDSTLKIQPAKLEDSAVYLCASSLGMGRETQYFGPGTRLLVL.

Ten or more counts support this clonotype. The V gene is TRBV24-1, the J gene TRBJ2-5, with 7 bases identical to TRBD2. The CDR3 loop spans 16 amino acids. The germline V gene has CDR1 KGHDR and CDR2 SFDVKD. Unmatched junction bases numbered 7, after V lost 2 bases and J lost 2 bases. CDR3 amino acids: CATSDSVEGGQETQYF. DNA for the CDR3: TGTGCCACCAGTGATTCGGTCGAGGGAGGGCAAGAGACCCAGTACTTC.

This clonotype was recorded many times. The V call is TRBV11-2, the J call TRBJ2-3, with D possibly being TRBD2 (5 bases). The V end lost 4 bases, the J end lost 6 bases, and 8 bases lay between the germline ends. The CDR3 is made up of 12 amino acids. Germline V gives CDR1 SGHAT, CDR2 FQNNGV. CDR3 amino acids: CASSSTGDTQYF. CDR3 DNA: TGTGCCAGCAGCTCGACGGGGGATACGCAGTATTTT.

This clonotype was detected many times. The chain links TRBV27 to TRBJ1-2; a weak D match, TRBD1 (5 bases). CDR1 MNHEY and CDR2 SMNVEV come from the germline V gene (reference sequence). The CDR3 sequence is 12 residues long. V was pared by 8 bases and J by 12 bases, with 19 bases between. In DNA form, the CDR3 reads TGTGCCAGCGCCGGGGATCGGGGGGGAAACACCTTC. Translated, it gives CASAGDRGGNTF.

There are many counts of this clonotype. This chain connects TRBV18 to TRBJ2-1, with 10 positions matching TRBD1. From germline, CDR1 is KGHSH and CDR2 LQKENI. The CDR3 spans 13 residues. The V and J ends lost 6 bases and 10 bases, in that order; junction bases with no gene match: 6. The CDR3 loop reads CASSGQGHEEQFF. CDR3 DNA: TGTGCCAGCTCGGGACAGGGGCATGAGGAGCAGTTCTTC.

Ten or more counts support this clonotype. The rearrangement links TRBV20-1 to TRBJ2-7, with 11 bases fitting TRBD1. The CDR3 runs to 13 residues. From germline, CDR1 is DFQATT and CDR2 SNEGSKA (reference sequence). With 6 bases clipped from V and 5 bases from J, the junction kept 6 bases outside the gene matches. The CDR3 here is CSAGGQGANEQYF. The CDR3 nucleotides read TGCAGTGCGGGAGGACAGGGGGCAAACGAGCAGTACTTC.

This clonotype was observed many times. V is TRBV20-1 and J is TRBJ1-5; 7 nucleotides line up with TRBD1. The V gene end was trimmed by 7 bases and the J gene end by 4 bases; junction bases not matched to a gene: 13. Germline V gene data show CDR1 as DFQATT and CDR2 as SNEGSKA (reference sequence). The CDR3 is made up of 15 amino acids. The CDR3 protein is CSVQTGRMRNQPQHF. Written as DNA, the CDR3 is TGCAGTGTCCAGACAGGGCGTATGCGTAATCAGCCCCAGCATTTT.

Many counts were recorded for this clonotype. The gene calls are TRBV27 and TRBJ2-1, with D possibly called TRBD1 or TRBD2 (5 bases each). Trimming left V 8 bases short and J 3 bases short, with 14 bases between. CDR3 size: 14 residues. Germline V lookup: CDR1 MNHEY, CDR2 SMNVEV (reference sequence). As DNA, the CDR3 is TGTGCCAGCGGGATGGGACGGAACTACAATGAGCAGTTCTTC. It yields the protein CASGMGRNYNEQFF.

This clonotype occurred many times. The chain carries TRBV6-1 and TRBJ1-6; D ambiguous. From germline, CDR1 is MNHNS and CDR2 SASEGT. This CDR3 is 14 amino acids long. Trimming removed 7 bases at V and 4 bases at J, with 11 bases between. The CDR3 DNA sequence: TGTGCCAGCATTAAGGACGGTTATAATTCACCCCTCCACTTT. Translation gives CASIKDGYNSPLHF.

A remark on this clonotype: This could be a read error, since a much larger clone is one nucleotide away. This chain connects TRBV11-2 to TRBJ2-3; no firm D call. The CDR3 covers 15 residues. CDR1 and CDR2 from the germline V gene are SGHAT and FQNNGV. The V end lost 1 base, the J end lost 5 bases, and 13 bases lay between the germline ends. The chain's CDR3 is CASSLVAGAQDTQYF. The CDR3 DNA reads TGTGCCAGCAGCTTAGTAGCAGGAGCTCAAGATACGCAGTATTTT.

This clonotype was seen many times. The chain is built from TRBV3-1 and TRBJ2-2, with D maybe TRBD1 (5 bases). The CDR3 length is 13 residues. Trimming took off 4 bases at V and 6 bases at J, with 9 bases between the two ends. The germline V gene has CDR1 LGHDT and CDR2 YNNKEL (reference sequence). The CDR3 nucleotides are TGTGCCAGCAGCCTCCAGGGTGCCGGGGAGCTGTTTTTT. Its protein is CASSLQGAGELFF.

This clonotype was seen a few times. CDR3 DNA sequence: TGTGCCAGTAGTATCGGGCGGGAGCTGTACAATGAGCAGTTCTTC. Residues: CASSIGRELYNEQFF. This chain connects TRBV19 to TRBJ2-1; TRBD2 matches at 7 bases. Germline V CDR1 and CDR2: LNHDA, SQIVND (reference sequence). Trimming removed 3 bases from V and 4 bases from J; junction bases left unmatched: 6. This CDR3 has 15 amino acids.

This clonotype was seen many times. The chain employs TRBV2 and TRBJ2-1; D may be TRBD1 or TRBD2 (5 bases each). Germline CDR1 and CDR2: SNHLY and FYNNEI. Trimming removed 8 bases from V and 3 bases from J, with 11 bases in between. The CDR3 loop spans 13 amino acids. CDR3 coding DNA: TGTGCCAGCGGGGACGGGAACTACAATGAGCAGTTCTTC. Translation: CASGDGNYNEQFF.

This clonotype was observed at least ten times. V is TRBV19 and J is TRBJ1-1; D call uncertain. The ends were cut back, 7 bases at V and 1 base at J, with 10 bases in the middle. The CDR3 loop spans 13 amino acids. Germline V gives CDR1 LNHDA, CDR2 SQIVND (reference sequence). CDR3 amino acids: CASTKRPNTEAFF. CDR3 DNA sequence: TGTGCCAGTACCAAACGACCGAACACTGAAGCTTTCTTT. Full variable domain (rest looked up from reference TRBV19 and TRBJ1-1): DGGITQSPKYLFRKEGQNVTLSCEQNLNHDAMYWYRQDPGQGLRLIYYSQIVNDFQKGDIAEGYSVSREKKESFPLTVTSAQKNPTAFYLCASTKRPNTEAFFGQGTRLTVV.

This clonotype was counted ten times or more. The chain joins TRBV12-3 or TRBV12-4 to TRBJ1-5; unclear D gene. This CDR3 is built from 13 residues. V lost 3 bases to trimming and J lost 5 bases, with 8 bases between them. Here the CDR3 reads CASSLTADQPQHF. The CDR3, as DNA: TGTGCCAGCAGTTTGACGGCTGATCAGCCCCAGCATTTT.

This clonotype has a handful of counts. CDR3 region: CASRLGLADYSTDTQYF. CDR3 nucleotide sequence: TGTGCCAGCAGGCTTGGCCTAGCCGATTATAGCACAGATACGCAGTATTTT. The chain is built from TRBV13 and TRBJ2-3; TRBD2 is a possible D gene (5 bases). Germline V gene sequence: CDR1 PRHDT, CDR2 FYEKMQ (reference sequence). The CDR3 length is 17 residues. Trimming cost V 6 bases and J 0 bases, with 19 bases left between them.

CDR3 bases: TGTGCCAGTAGTATCTTAGCGAGTGAGCAGTTCTTC. Its protein is CASSILASEQFF. This sequence joins TRBV19 and TRBJ2-1; D possibly corresponds to TRBD2 (5 bases). The CDR3 sequence is 12 residues long. The V gene's germline CDR1 is LNHDA and CDR2 SQIVND (reference sequence). Between the trimmed V and J ends, which lost 3 bases and 9 bases, there was a span of 9 bases.

V is TRBV12-3 or TRBV12-4 and J is TRBJ2-7; TRBD2 is a possible D gene (5 bases). CDR3 length equals 13 residues. V was cut by 6 bases and J by 5 bases, with 14 bases left in between. The CDR3 is CASRPAGLNEQYF. CDR3 sequence (DNA): TGTGCCAGCAGACCGGCAGGACTTAACGAGCAGTACTTC.

The chain recombines TRBV5-4 with TRBJ1-6; D might be TRBD1 (5 bases). CDR3 size: 16 residues. Trimming pared 0 bases from V and 6 bases from J, leaving 13 bases between. Germline lookup yields CDR1 SGHNT and CDR2 YYREEE (reference sequence). This CDR3 reads CASSLARATPNSPLHF. The CDR3 DNA is TGTGCCAGCAGCTTGGCCAGGGCTACGCCTAATTCACCCCTCCACTTT.